This T cell receptor (beta chain) emerged from a study of blood T cells in healthy people across ages. No fewer than 5.5 micrograms of total RNA were isolated from every sample. Combining a sample-barcoded 5' primer with a J-beta primer mix, a second PCR ran for roughly 7 to 12 cycles. A single record per CDR3 protein comes from TCRdb applying MiXCR to the 5' RACE reads. The sample lists 1.5 million to 1.8 million distinct CDR3 sequences; about 42% were seen once. Study results and caveats: Across samples, TCR beta diversity tracked strongly with naive T cell percentage.

Germline V lookup: CDR1 SGHTA, CDR2 FQGTGA. This CDR3 spans 13 amino acids. Deletions cut 5 bases from V and 11 bases from J, with 16 bases between. Worth noting for this clonotype: Antigen unknown.

The V call is TRBV7-3, the J call TRBJ2-1; perhaps TRBD2 as D (5 bases). What was sequenced was blood. The receptor was derived from a woman under 30 in good health. CDR3 DNA sequence: TGTGCCAGCAGCAACCTACTAGAACGAAAGCAGTTCTTC. Its translation is CASSNLLERKQFF.